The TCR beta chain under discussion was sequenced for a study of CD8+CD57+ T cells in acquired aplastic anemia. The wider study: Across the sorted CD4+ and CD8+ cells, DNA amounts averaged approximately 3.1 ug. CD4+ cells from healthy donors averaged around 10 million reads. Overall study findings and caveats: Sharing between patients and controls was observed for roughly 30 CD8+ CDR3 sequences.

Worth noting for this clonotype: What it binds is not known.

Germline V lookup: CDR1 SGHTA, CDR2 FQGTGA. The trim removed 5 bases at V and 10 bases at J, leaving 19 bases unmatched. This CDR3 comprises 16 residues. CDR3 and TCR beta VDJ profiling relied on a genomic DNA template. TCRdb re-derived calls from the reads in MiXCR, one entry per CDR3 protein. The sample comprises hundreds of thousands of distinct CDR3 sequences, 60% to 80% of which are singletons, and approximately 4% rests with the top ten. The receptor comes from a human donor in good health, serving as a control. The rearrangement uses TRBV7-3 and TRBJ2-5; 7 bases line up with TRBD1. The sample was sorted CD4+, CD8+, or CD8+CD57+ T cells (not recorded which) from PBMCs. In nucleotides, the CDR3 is TGTGCCAGCAGCCAAACAGACAGGGACGCTGAAGCTTTCCAGTACTTC. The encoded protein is CASSQTDRDAEAFQYF.